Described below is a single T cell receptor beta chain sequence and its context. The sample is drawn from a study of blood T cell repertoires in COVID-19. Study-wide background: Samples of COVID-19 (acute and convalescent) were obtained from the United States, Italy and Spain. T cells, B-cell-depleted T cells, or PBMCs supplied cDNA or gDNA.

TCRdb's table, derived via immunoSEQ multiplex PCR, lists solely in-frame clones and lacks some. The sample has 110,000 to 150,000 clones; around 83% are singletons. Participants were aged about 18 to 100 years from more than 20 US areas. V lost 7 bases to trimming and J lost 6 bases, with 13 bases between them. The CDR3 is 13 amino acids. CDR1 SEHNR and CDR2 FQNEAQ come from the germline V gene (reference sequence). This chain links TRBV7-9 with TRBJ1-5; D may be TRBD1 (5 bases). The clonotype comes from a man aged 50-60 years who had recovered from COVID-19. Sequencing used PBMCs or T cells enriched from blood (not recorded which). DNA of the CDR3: TGTGCCAGCACCCCGGGGGAAGCTCAGCCCCAGCATTTT. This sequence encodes CASTPGEAQPQHF.